Listed below are T cell receptor beta chains from one sample, sequenced in a study of blood T cell repertoires in COVID-19. Sequenced by immunoSEQ multiplex PCR; TCRdb stores in-frame clones only, minus some. The sample lists approximately 250,000 clones, roughly 90% occurring once. Sequenced material: PBMCs or T cells enriched from blood (not recorded which). These receptors originate from a woman in her thirties who had recovered from COVID-19. Each CDR3 is given with its conserved first and last residue. The D gene is left open where the match is weak. Not every row has a clone size; where given, it reads once, few, many or a size class.

-	TRBD1	TRBV6-5	TRBJ1-5	TGTGCCAGCAGACCGGGGACAGGGGGAAGTCAGCCCCAGCATTTT	CASRPGTGGSQPQHF
-	TRBD1	TRBV6-1	TRBJ1-5	TGTGCCAGCAGTGAGGGACAGGGTGATCAGCCCCAGCATTTT	CASSEGQGDQPQHF
many	-	TRBV4-1	TRBJ1-5	TGCGCCAGCAGCCAAGATTACGCTGGAGGAAGCAATCAGCCCCAGCATTTT	CASSQDYAGGSNQPQHF
-	TRBD1	TRBV30	TRBJ1-2	TGTGCCTGGAAACGTCCCGGGACAGGGGAGTATGGCTACACCTTC	CAWKRPGTGEYGYTF
-	TRBD1	TRBV11-2	TRBJ1-5	TGTGCCAGCAGTTCCGACAGGGGACGTCTTCAGCCCCAGCATTTT	CASSSDRGRLQPQHF
-	-	TRBV28	TRBJ1-5	TGTGCCAGCAGTGGGGCCTATGGGGGCGAACAGCCCCAGCATTTT	CASSGAYGGEQPQHF
-	TRBD1	TRBV6-5	TRBJ2-7	TGTGCCAGCAGTTACTCAGGGGGCGCCTCCTACGAGCAGTACTTC	CASSYSGGASYEQYF
-	TRBD1	TRBV3-1/TRBV3-2	TRBJ1-1	TGTGCCAGCAGCCACACAGGGGACACTGAAGCTTTCTTT	CASSHTGDTEAFF
-	TRBD2	TRBV9	TRBJ2-1	TGTGCCAGCAGCGCGTCTAGCGGGAGCGCCGACTACAATGAGCAGTTCTTC	CASSASSGSADYNEQFF
-	-	TRBV9	TRBJ2-1	TGTGCCAGCAGCATGAGGGCGAACCCCTACAATGAGCAGTTCTTC	CASSMRANPYNEQFF
-	-	TRBV6-5	TRBJ1-5	TGTGCCAGCAGTTACCTGCCCAGGGAGCCCCAGCATTTT	CASSYLPREPQHF
-	TRBD1	TRBV28	TRBJ1-1	TGTGCCAGCAGCCTGGGGACAGGTAACACTGAAGCTTTCTTT	CASSLGTGNTEAFF
-	TRBD2	TRBV29-1	TRBJ2-1	TGCAGCTTTGCTAGCGGGAGTAAAGATGAGCAGTTCTTC	CSFASGSKDEQFF
few	TRBD1	TRBV7-6	TRBJ2-7	TGTGCCAGCAGCCTAAAGACCGGGACAGGGGAATTGTTCTACGAGCAGTACTTC	CASSLKTGTGELFYEQYF
-	TRBD1	TRBV19	TRBJ2-2	TGTGCCAGTATCGACGTACAGGGGGCCCCTTTCGCCGGGGAGCTGTTTTTT	CASIDVQGAPFAGELFF
-	TRBD1	TRBV3-1/TRBV3-2	TRBJ1-4	TGTGCCAGCAGCCGAAGGGCTGGGACAGGGAATGAAAAACTGTTTTTT	CASSRRAGTGNEKLFF
-	TRBD1	TRBV18	TRBJ2-2	TGTGCCAGCTCACCACCTAGGGACAGTAACACCGGGGAGCTGTTTTTT	CASSPPRDSNTGELFF
-	TRBD2	TRBV6-2/TRBV6-3	TRBJ2-7	TGTGCCAGCAGCCCCGGGGGGAGCTTTAGCGAGCAGTACTTC	CASSPGGSFSEQYF
-	-	TRBV12-3/TRBV12-4	TRBJ1-3	TGTGCCAGCACCAGGATCTCTGGAAACACCATATATTTT	CASTRISGNTIYF
-	-	TRBV12-5	TRBJ2-3	TGTGCTAGTGGTTTGGGACAGATCACAGATACGCAGTATTTT	CASGLGQITDTQYF
-	TRBD1	TRBV4-3	TRBJ1-2	TGCGCCAGCAGCCAAGATAGAACAGGGGGCACAGTCTATGGCTACACCTTC	CASSQDRTGGTVYGYTF
-	TRBD1	TRBV27	TRBJ1-5	TGTGCCAGCAGTTTTGAGGGGGGAAAGGGGGCGAATCAGCCCCAGCATTTT	CASSFEGGKGANQPQHF
-	-	TRBV29-1	TRBJ2-5	TGCAGCGTTGACCGGGACTACCAAGAGACCCAGTACTTC	CSVDRDYQETQYF
-	TRBD2	TRBV6-2/TRBV6-3	TRBJ2-7	TGTGCCAGCAGTTACGGACTAGGGAGCTACGAGCAGTACTTC	CASSYGLGSYEQYF
-	TRBD1	TRBV18	TRBJ1-1	TGTGCCAGCTCAATAAAAGCCGACAGGGACGCTGAAGCTTTCTTT	CASSIKADRDAEAFF
-	-	TRBV19	TRBJ1-5	TGTGCCAGCCAACGGAAGGGGATCTCTAATCAGCCCCAGCATTTT	CASQRKGISNQPQHF
-	-	TRBV18	TRBJ2-1	TGTGCCAGCTCACCAGGGACTTACAGCTCCTACAATGAGCAGTTCTTC	CASSPGTYSSYNEQFF
few	TRBD1	TRBV7-9	TRBJ1-2	TGTGCCAGCAGCCTGACAGGGTACGGCTACACCTTC	CASSLTGYGYTF
-	TRBD2	TRBV4-3	TRBJ2-2	TGCGCCAGCAGCCTTCGACTTCCGGGACTAGCGGGAGTTGACACCGGGGAGCTGTTTTTT	CASSLRLPGLAGVDTGELFF
few	TRBD1	TRBV28	TRBJ1-5	TGTGCCAGCTGGGTAGGGGGCGGGCAGCCCCAGCATTTT	CASWVGGGQPQHF
-	-	TRBV25-1	TRBJ1-2	TGTGCCAGCAGCCAAGCGGGCTCTAACTATGGCTACACCTTC	CASSQAGSNYGYTF
-	TRBD1	TRBV4-3	TRBJ2-4	TGCGCCAGCAGCGAAAGGGGGCTAGCCAAAAACATTCAGTACTTC	CASSERGLAKNIQYF
-	-	TRBV2	TRBJ2-1	TGTGCCAGCAAAAGGGAGGAGAAAAATGAGCAGTTCTTC	CASKREEKNEQFF
once	-	TRBV21-1	TRBJ2-7	TGTGCCAGCAGCACTAGGGGTCTAAATCCCTTCTACGAGCAGTACTTC	CASSTRGLNPFYEQYF
-	-	TRBV30	TRBJ1-6	TGTGCCTGGAGGTCGGCGGCAGCTGCCCTTTATAATTCACCCCTCCACTTT	CAWRSAAAALYNSPLHF
-	TRBD1	TRBV19	TRBJ1-5	TGTGCCAGTAGTACTTCCGGGACAGGGACTCCTTATCAGCCCCAGCATTTT	CASSTSGTGTPYQPQHF
-	-	TRBV15	TRBJ1-2	TGTGCCACCAGCAGAGATAGAGTTGGCTATGGCTACACCTTC	CATSRDRVGYGYTF
-	-	TRBV28	TRBJ1-5	TGTGCCAGCAGTCTGACAGGCGGGTTAAATCAGCCCCAGCATTTT	CASSLTGGLNQPQHF
-	-	TRBV13	TRBJ2-1	TGTGCCAGCAGCTTAGTTCGGGGTTGGTTGGGGAATGAGCAGTTCTTC	CASSLVRGWLGNEQFF
-	TRBD2	TRBV7-2	TRBJ2-7	TGTGCCAGCAGCTTAAGGAGCGGGAGGGACTACGAGCAGTACTTC	CASSLRSGRDYEQYF
-	TRBD1	TRBV5-1	TRBJ2-2	TGCGCCAGCAGCTTGGGACAGGGCACCGGGGAGCTGTTTTTT	CASSLGQGTGELFF
-	-	TRBV19	TRBJ2-1	TGTGCCAGTAGCCCAGGAGTGGGGCCTTCGTTCTTC	CASSPGVGPSFF